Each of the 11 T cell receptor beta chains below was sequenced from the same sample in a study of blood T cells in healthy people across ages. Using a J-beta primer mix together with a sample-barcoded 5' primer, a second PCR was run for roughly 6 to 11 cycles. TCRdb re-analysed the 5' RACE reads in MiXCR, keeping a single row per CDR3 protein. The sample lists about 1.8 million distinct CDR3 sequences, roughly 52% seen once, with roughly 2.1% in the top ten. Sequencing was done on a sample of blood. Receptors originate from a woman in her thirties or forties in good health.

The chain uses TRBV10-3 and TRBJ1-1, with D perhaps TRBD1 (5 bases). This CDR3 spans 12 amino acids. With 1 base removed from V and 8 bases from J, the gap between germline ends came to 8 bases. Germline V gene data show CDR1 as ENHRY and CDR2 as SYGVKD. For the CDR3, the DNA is TGTGCCATCAGTGAGTACGACAGCGAAGCTTTCTTT. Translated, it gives CAISEYDSEAFF.

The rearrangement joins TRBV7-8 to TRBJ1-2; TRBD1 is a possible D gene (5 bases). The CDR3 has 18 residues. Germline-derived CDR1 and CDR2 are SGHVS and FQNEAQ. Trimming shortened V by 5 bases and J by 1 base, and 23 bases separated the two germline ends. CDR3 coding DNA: TGTGCCAGCAGCGGAGACAGCCCCAACATTATCTTTAACTATGGCTACACCTTC. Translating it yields CASSGDSPNIIFNYGYTF.

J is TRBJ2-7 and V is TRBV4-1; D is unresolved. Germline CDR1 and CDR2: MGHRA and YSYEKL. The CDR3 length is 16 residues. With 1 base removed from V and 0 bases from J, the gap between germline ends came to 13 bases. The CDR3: CASSQGVGSVSYEQYF. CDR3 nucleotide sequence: TGCGCCAGCAGCCAAGGAGTGGGGTCTGTCTCCTACGAGCAGTACTTC.

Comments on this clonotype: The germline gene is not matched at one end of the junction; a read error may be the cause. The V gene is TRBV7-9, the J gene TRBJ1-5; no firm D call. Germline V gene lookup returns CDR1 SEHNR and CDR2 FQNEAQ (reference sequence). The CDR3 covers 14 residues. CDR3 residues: CASSVAATNQPQHF. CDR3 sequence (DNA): TGTGCCAGCAGCGTAGCGGCGACGAATCAGCCCCAGCATTTT. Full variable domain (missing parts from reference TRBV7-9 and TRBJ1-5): DTGVSQNPRHKITKRGQNVTFRCDPISEHNRLYWYRQTLGQGPEFLTYFQNEAQLEKSRLLSDRFSAERPKGSFSTLEIQRTEQGDSAMYLCASSVAATNQPQHFGDGTRLSIL.

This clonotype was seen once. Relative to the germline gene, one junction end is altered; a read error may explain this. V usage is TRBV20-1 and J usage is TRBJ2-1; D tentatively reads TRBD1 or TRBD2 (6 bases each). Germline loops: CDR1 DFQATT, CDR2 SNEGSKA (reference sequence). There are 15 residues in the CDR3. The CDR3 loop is CSASGGLAGYNAQFF. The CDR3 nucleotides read TGCAGTGCTTCCGGGGGCCTAGCTGGTTACAATGCGCAGTTCTTC.

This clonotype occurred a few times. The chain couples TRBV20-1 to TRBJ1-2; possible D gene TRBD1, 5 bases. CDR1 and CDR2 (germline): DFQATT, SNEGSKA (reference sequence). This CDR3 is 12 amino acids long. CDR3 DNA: TGCAGGGGGGAGGACCATTACTATGGCTACACCTTC. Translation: CRGEDHYYGYTF.

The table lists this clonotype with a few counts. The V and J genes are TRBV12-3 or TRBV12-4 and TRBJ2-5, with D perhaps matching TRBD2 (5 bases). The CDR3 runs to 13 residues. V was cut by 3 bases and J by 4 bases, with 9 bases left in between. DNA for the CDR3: TGTGCCAGCAGTTTTGAACTAGTAGAGACCCAGTACTTC. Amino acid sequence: CASSFELVETQYF.

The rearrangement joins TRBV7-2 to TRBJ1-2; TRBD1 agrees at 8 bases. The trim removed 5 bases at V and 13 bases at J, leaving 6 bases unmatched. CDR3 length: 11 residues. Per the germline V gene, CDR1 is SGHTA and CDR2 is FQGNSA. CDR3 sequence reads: CASSPGQVRTF. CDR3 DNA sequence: TGTGCCAGCAGCCCGGGACAGGTCCGCACCTTC.

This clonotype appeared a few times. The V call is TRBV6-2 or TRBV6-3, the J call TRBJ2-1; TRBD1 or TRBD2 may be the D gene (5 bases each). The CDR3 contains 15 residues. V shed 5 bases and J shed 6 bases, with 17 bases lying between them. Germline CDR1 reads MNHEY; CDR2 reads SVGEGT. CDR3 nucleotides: TGTGCCAGCAGTACCTGGGACCCGGTGATCAATGAGCAGTTCTTC. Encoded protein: CASSTWDPVINEQFF.

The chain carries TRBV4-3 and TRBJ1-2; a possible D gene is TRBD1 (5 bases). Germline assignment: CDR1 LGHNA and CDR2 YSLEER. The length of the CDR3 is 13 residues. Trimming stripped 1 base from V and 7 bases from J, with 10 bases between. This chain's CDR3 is CASSQVQGSGYTF. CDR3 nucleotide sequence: TGCGCCAGCAGCCAAGTCCAGGGCTCTGGCTACACCTTC.

The CDR3 coding sequence is TGTGCCAGCAGTCCCCCGCGGGGGCTTCTTTATGGCTACACCTTC. Encoded protein: CASSPPRGLLYGYTF. The chain couples TRBV28 to TRBJ1-2, with a possible D match to TRBD1 (6 bases). The germline V gene has CDR1 MDHEN and CDR2 SYDVKM. The CDR3 has 15 residues. V was clipped by 5 bases and J by 5 bases, with 18 bases between them.